The subject of this entry is one T cell receptor beta chain. What it recognizes is unknown. This entry belongs to a study of shared clonotypes between healthy human individuals. Study observations and caveats: On the whole, naive subsets had larger estimated richness than memory subsets had.

Sequencing was at deep level. Here immunoSEQ multiplex PCR was the method, and the copy in TCRdb shows in-frame clones only, minus some. In the table there are some 1,900,000 clones, around 96% of which are singletons. It was CD45RO-negative cells, positively selected for CCR7, that made up naive CD8 cells, with terminally differentiated effector memory CD45RA+ cells excluded. Germline V lookup: CDR1 KGHSH, CDR2 LQKENI. V gave up 2 bases and J gave up 7 bases, with 5 bases separating them. The CDR3 runs 11 residues. What was sequenced was naive CD8+ T cells sorted from blood. The chain links TRBV18 to TRBJ1-1; D remains ambiguous. This sequence originates from a young man in good health. This CDR3 reads CASSPDFEAFF. For the CDR3, the DNA is TGTGCCAGCTCACCAGATTTTGAAGCTTTCTTT.